The 29 T cell receptor beta chains listed next were all sequenced from one sample in a study of T cells after yellow fever vaccination. A single record per CDR3 protein comes from TCRdb applying MiXCR to the 5' RACE reads. The sample contains some 54,000 distinct CDR3 sequences, around 6.7% of which appear only once. The sequences come from CD8+ T cells not binding an NS4B(214-222) dextramer, sorted from PBMCs, collected around 45 days after the first yellow fever vaccination. The receptor set was obtained from a man aged 18-30 years who received the YFV17D yellow fever vaccine.

This clonotype was seen at least ten times. J is TRBJ2-5 and V is TRBV12-3 or TRBV12-4; tentative D call: TRBD2 (6 bases). This CDR3 is 16 amino acids long. The ends were cut back, 7 bases at V and 4 bases at J, with 22 bases in the middle. The CDR3 bases are TGTGCCAGCATCGGGGTGTCTAGCGCCCATGGAGAGACCCAGTACTTC. It yields the protein CASIGVSSAHGETQYF.

The rearrangement uses TRBV7-6 and TRBJ1-5; D is perhaps TRBD1 (6 bases). The CDR3 loop spans 15 amino acids. The V and J ends lost 4 bases and 5 bases respectively, with 15 bases between them. Germline V gives CDR1 SGHVS, CDR2 FNYEAQ. The DNA for the CDR3 is TGTGCCAGCAGCTCATTTCAGGGGTTTTATCAGCCCCAGCATTTT. It yields the protein CASSSFQGFYQPQHF.

This clonotype was observed at least ten times. The V call is TRBV6-5, the J call TRBJ2-7; 9 bases are a match to TRBD1. The CDR3 sequence is 17 residues long. Germline V gene data show CDR1 as MNHEY and CDR2 as SVGAGI. Losses at the gene ends were 4 bases for V and 0 bases for J; bases not matched to a gene: 10. The CDR3: CASSSSPGQGISYEQYV. The CDR3 coding sequence is TGTGCCAGCAGTTCGTCACCGGGACAGGGAATCTCCTACGAGCAGTACGTC.

This clonotype has ten or more counts. This chain uses TRBV7-6 with TRBJ2-2, with D unclear. In germline, CDR1 is SGHVS, CDR2 FNYEAQ. The CDR3 spans 15 residues. V was pared by 2 bases and J by 6 bases, with 13 bases between. This chain's CDR3 is CASSLNEMLAGELFF. The CDR3, as DNA: TGTGCCAGCAGCTTAAACGAAATGTTGGCCGGGGAGCTGTTTTTT.

V and J are TRBV25-1 and TRBJ2-6; a possible D gene is TRBD2 (5 bases). The CDR3 spans 17 residues. Germline V gene data show CDR1 as MGHDK and CDR2 as SYGVNS. Deletions cut 4 bases from V and 0 bases from J, with 13 bases between. CDR3 region: CASSGGEWPSGANVLTF. The DNA for the CDR3 is TGTGCCAGCAGTGGTGGGGAGTGGCCCTCTGGGGCCAACGTCCTGACTTTC.

J is TRBJ2-7 and V is TRBV6-5; the D call may be TRBD1 or TRBD2 (5 bases each). Germline lookup yields CDR1 MNHEY and CDR2 SVGAGI. Trimming stripped 5 bases from V and 4 bases from J, with 15 bases between. The length of the CDR3 is 14 residues. Here the CDR3 reads CASSRGPKTYEQYF. The CDR3 DNA is TGTGCCAGCAGTCGGGGACCCAAAACTTACGAGCAGTACTTC.

The V call is TRBV29-1, the J call TRBJ2-1; a possible D gene is TRBD1 (6 bases). Per germline, CDR1 SQVTM and CDR2 ANQGSEA. The CDR3 has 11 residues. Trimming pared 5 bases from V and 6 bases from J, leaving 8 bases between. CDR3 sequence reads: CSVYRANEQFF. DNA for the CDR3: TGCAGCGTTTACAGGGCCAATGAGCAGTTCTTC.

This chain joins TRBV27 and TRBJ2-3; D is possibly TRBD2 (5 bases). V lost 4 bases, J lost 7 bases, and 9 bases lay in between. Germline CDR1 and CDR2: MNHEY and SMNVEV (reference sequence). The CDR3 loop spans 12 amino acids. Here the CDR3 DNA reads TGTGCCAGCAGTTCCGGACTCAATACGCAGTATTTT. Translating gives CASSSGLNTQYF.

This clonotype was picked up many times. V usage is TRBV2 and J usage is TRBJ1-1; 8 bases line up with TRBD1. The germline V gene encodes CDR1 SNHLY and CDR2 FYNNEI. The V gene end was trimmed by 6 bases and the J gene end by 5 bases; junction bases not matched to a gene: 8. CDR3 size: 14 residues. The CDR3 bases are TGTGCCAGCAGCGCTTACGGACAGGGTACTGAAGCTTTCTTT. Its translation is CASSAYGQGTEAFF.

The genes are TRBV7-9 and TRBJ1-1; 11 bases align to TRBD1. Germline V lookup: CDR1 SEHNR, CDR2 FQNEAQ (reference sequence). The CDR3 consists of 16 residues. V was clipped by 5 bases and J by 4 bases; unmatched bases: 9. CDR3 DNA sequence: TGTGCCAGCAGCCGCCGGACAGGGGGCATGGGCACTGAAGCTTTCTTT. Its translation is CASSRRTGGMGTEAFF.

The rearrangement joins TRBV11-1 to TRBJ2-5; a weak D match, TRBD2 (6 bases). Germline CDR1 reads SGHAT; CDR2 reads FQDESV (reference sequence). This CDR3 is built from 15 residues. Between the trimmed V and J ends, which lost 3 bases and 5 bases, there was a span of 16 bases. CDR3 coding DNA: TGTGCCAGCAGCTTCGGGTTGGGCGGGGCCGAGACCCAGTACTTC. Translation gives CASSFGLGGAETQYF.

On this clonotype: A read error may explain this, as a much larger clone is one base away. The chain links TRBV6-2 or TRBV6-3 to TRBJ2-7; D unresolved. Germline CDR1 and CDR2: MNHEY and SVGEGT. Trimming shortened V by 11 bases and J by 0 bases, and 14 bases separated the two germline ends. The CDR3 loop spans 13 amino acids. CDR3: CAASPDYSYEQYF. The CDR3 DNA reads TGTGCCGCCTCACCTGATTACTCCTACGAGCAGTACTTC.

In its sample, this clonotype was seen many times. V and J are TRBV12-3 or TRBV12-4 and TRBJ1-2; possible D gene TRBD1, 5 bases. The length of the CDR3 is 13 residues. V lost 6 bases and J lost 6, with 14 bases in between. The CDR3 here is CASSPGDPNGYTF. CDR3 in DNA: TGTGCCAGCAGCCCGGGGGACCCTAATGGCTACACCTTC.

The CDR3: CSARSVDTQYF. As DNA, the CDR3 is TGCAGTGCTAGATCCGTTGATACGCAGTATTTT. V gene TRBV20-1 combines with J gene TRBJ2-3; D uncertain. Germline V CDR1 and CDR2: DFQATT, SNEGSKA (reference sequence). CDR3 length equals 11 residues. Deletions cut 2 bases from V and 6 bases from J, with 6 bases between.

The chain joins TRBV5-1 to TRBJ1-3; D is unclear. CDR1 and CDR2 from the germline V gene are SGHRS and YFSETQ. V dropped 4 bases and J dropped 0 bases, with 11 bases sitting between them. This CDR3 has 15 residues. The CDR3 spells CASSPARFSGNTIYF. In DNA, the CDR3 is TGCGCCAGCAGCCCGGCTAGGTTCTCTGGAAACACCATATATTTT.

As DNA, the CDR3 is TGTGCCAGCAGCTTAGCGGGCCGACTAGCGGGGCTAACGGACACAGATACGCAGTATTTT. Translating it yields CASSLAGRLAGLTDTDTQYF. The chain joins TRBV7-8 to TRBJ2-3, with TRBD2 identical over 11 bases. Per germline, CDR1 SGHVS and CDR2 FQNEAQ. This CDR3 contains 20 residues. V dropped 0 bases and J dropped 2; count of bases not matched to a gene: 13.

The chain joins TRBV10-3 to TRBJ2-1, with 12 bases that match TRBD2. CDR3 length equals 14 residues. Germline V gives CDR1 ENHRY, CDR2 SYGVKD. V lost 6 bases to trimming and J lost 7 bases; unmatched junction nucleotides: 4. This CDR3 reads CAISRLAGVNEQFF. The CDR3 coding sequence is TGTGCCATCAGCCGACTAGCGGGGGTTAATGAGCAGTTCTTC.

This clonotype was seen more than once but under ten times. The chain employs TRBV6-2 or TRBV6-3 and TRBJ1-5, with 7 nucleotides matching TRBD1. The CDR3 covers 14 residues. CDR1 is MNHEY, CDR2 SVGEGT, per germline. J lost 4 bases, V lost 5 bases, and 5 bases had no gene match. The CDR3, as DNA: TGTGCCAGCAGTCGATACAGGGGTAATCAGCCCCAGCATTTT. This sequence encodes CASSRYRGNQPQHF.

The chain employs TRBV5-6 and TRBJ1-2, with D possibly being TRBD1 (5 bases). With 1 base removed from V and 5 bases from J, the gap between germline ends came to 15 bases. This CDR3 has 15 amino acids. From germline, CDR1 is SGHDT and CDR2 YYEEEE. The CDR3 DNA reads as TGTGCCAGCAGCTTGTTGGCAGGGTGGAATTATGGCTACACCTTC. It translates to CASSLLAGWNYGYTF. Supplemented by reference TRBV5-6 and TRBJ1-2, the full variable domain reads DAGVTQSPTHLIKTRGQQVTLRCSPKSGHDTVSWYQQALGQGPQFIFQYYEEEERQRGNFPDRFSGHQFPNYSSELNVNALLLGDSALYLCASSLLAGWNYGYTFGSGTRLTVV.

Points on this clonotype: One base away lies a much larger clone, so this may be a sequencing read error. J is TRBJ1-4 and V is TRBV24-1, with D hard to call. Germline CDR1 is KGHDR and CDR2 is SFDVKD. This CDR3 is 19 amino acids long. Trimming took 5 bases from V and 10 from J, leaving 31 bases between them. The CDR3 region has the DNA TGTGCCACCAGTGCGGGTCCCGGCCTATCGCTCGGGTCTGAGGTAAAACTGTTTTTT. Translating it yields CATSAGPGLSLGSEVKLFF.

The chain has TRBV20-1 and TRBJ1-5, with D tentatively TRBD1 (5 bases). CDR1 is DFQATT and CDR2 is SNEGSKA in the germline V gene (reference sequence). The CDR3 runs to 14 residues. The V and J ends lost 0 bases and 3 bases respectively, with 9 bases between them. CDR3 region: CSARDLGDNQPQHF. The CDR3 DNA reads TGCAGTGCTAGAGATTTGGGGGACAATCAGCCCCAGCATTTT.

This clonotype was seen many times. V is TRBV4-1 and J is TRBJ2-5; no clear D. The CDR3 has 15 amino acids. Germline-derived CDR1 and CDR2 are MGHRA and YSYEKL. V was pared by 1 base and J by 1 base, with 10 bases between. CDR3 in DNA: TGCGCCAGCAGCCAAGTTGTCGGATCCCAAGAGACCCAGTACTTC. Translating it yields CASSQVVGSQETQYF.

At least ten counts were recorded for this clonotype. V is TRBV29-1 and J is TRBJ2-2, with D perhaps assigned TRBD1 or TRBD2 (5 bases each). Germline CDR1 SQVTM, CDR2 ANQGSEA. The CDR3 length is 14 residues. V lost 4 bases, J lost 6 bases, and 15 bases lay in between. CDR3: CSVAGDPWSGELFF. In DNA form, the CDR3 reads TGCAGCGTTGCCGGGGACCCCTGGTCCGGGGAGCTGTTTTTT.

In this sample, this clonotype turned up many times. The V gene is TRBV6-5, the J gene TRBJ1-1; the D is unclear. Germline assignment: CDR1 MNHEY and CDR2 SVGAGI. The CDR3 sequence is 12 residues long. Trimming shortened V by 6 bases and J by 0 bases, and 5 bases separated the two germline ends. DNA of the CDR3: TGTGCCAGCAGCAGGTTGAACACTGAAGCTTTCTTT. This translates into CASSRLNTEAFF.

This clonotype was seen more than once but under ten times. The chain employs TRBV7-2 and TRBJ2-7, with D unclear. V lost 0 bases and J 2 bases, leaving 14 bases between the germline ends. Germline V gene data show CDR1 as SGHTA and CDR2 as FQGNSA. The CDR3 extends over 16 amino acids. The CDR3 loop is CASSLAPLLKPYEQYF. The CDR3, as DNA: TGTGCCAGCAGCTTAGCTCCTCTCCTAAAACCCTACGAGCAGTACTTC.

This clonotype was found a few times. V usage is TRBV12-3 or TRBV12-4 and J usage is TRBJ2-7; 7 nucleotides match TRBD1. Unmatched junction bases numbered 7, after V lost 2 bases and J lost 3 bases. This CDR3 is built from 15 residues. CDR3 coding DNA: TGTGCCAGCAGTTTATGGGAACAGGGGAGCTACGAGCAGTACTTC. It is translated as CASSLWEQGSYEQYF.

This clonotype was detected many times. The genes are TRBV5-5 and TRBJ2-3; D assignment may be TRBD1 or TRBD2 (5 bases each). V was pared by 4 bases and J by 1 base, with 16 bases between. Germline V gene data show CDR1 as SGHKS and CDR2 as YYEKEE (reference sequence). This CDR3 has 16 amino acids. The CDR3 nucleotides are TGTGCCAGCAGCCGCCGGGCCCGAGGGGGCACAGATACGCAGTATTTT. Protein sequence: CASSRRARGGTDTQYF.

This clonotype was counted a few times. The rearrangement links TRBV5-5 to TRBJ2-7, with D possibly matching TRBD1 (5 bases). The CDR3 spans 15 residues. V was clipped by 0 bases and J by 0 bases, with 10 bases between them. Germline-derived CDR1 and CDR2 are SGHKS and YYEKEE (reference sequence). DNA for the CDR3: TGTGCCAGCAGCTTGGGAGCAGGGTTCTCCTACGAGCAGTACTTC. It is translated as CASSLGAGFSYEQYF. Supplemented by reference TRBV5-5 and TRBJ2-7, the full variable domain reads DAGVTQSPTHLIKTRGQQVTLRCSPISGHKSVSWYQQVLGQGPQFIFQYYEKEERGRGNFPDRFSARQFPNYSSELNVNALLLGDSALYLCASSLGAGFSYEQYFGPGTRLTVT.

The chain employs TRBV27 and TRBJ1-5, with TRBD1 as a possible D gene (5 bases). The V end was cut by 8 bases, the J end by 8 bases, with 25 bases between. CDR3 length: 16 amino acids. Germline V gives CDR1 MNHEY, CDR2 SMNVEV (reference sequence). The CDR3 bases are TGTGCCAGCGCCTTTAGCGGGGCCGGGAGTAACGAGCCCCAGCATTTT. Its translation: CASAFSGAGSNEPQHF.